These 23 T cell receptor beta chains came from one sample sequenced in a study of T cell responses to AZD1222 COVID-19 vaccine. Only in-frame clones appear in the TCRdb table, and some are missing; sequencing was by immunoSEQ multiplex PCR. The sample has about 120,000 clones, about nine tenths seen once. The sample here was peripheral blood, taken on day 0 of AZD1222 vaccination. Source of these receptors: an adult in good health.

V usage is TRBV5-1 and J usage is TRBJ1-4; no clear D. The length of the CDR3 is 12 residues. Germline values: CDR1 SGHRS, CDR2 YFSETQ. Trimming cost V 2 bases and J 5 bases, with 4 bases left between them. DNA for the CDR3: TGCGCCAGCAGCTTCAGCAATGAAAAACTGTTTTTT. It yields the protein CASSFSNEKLFF.

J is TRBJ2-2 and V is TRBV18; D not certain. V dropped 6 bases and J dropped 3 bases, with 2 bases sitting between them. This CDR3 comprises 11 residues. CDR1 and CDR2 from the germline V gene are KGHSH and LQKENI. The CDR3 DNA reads TGTGCCAGCTCTGACACCGGGGAGCTGTTTTTT. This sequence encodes CASSDTGELFF. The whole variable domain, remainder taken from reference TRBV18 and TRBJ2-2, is NAGVMQNPRHLVRRRGQEARLRCSPMKGHSHVYWYRQLPEEGLKFMVYLQKENIIDESGMPKERFSAEFPKEGPSILRIQQVVRGDSAAYFCASSDTGELFFGEGSRLTVL.

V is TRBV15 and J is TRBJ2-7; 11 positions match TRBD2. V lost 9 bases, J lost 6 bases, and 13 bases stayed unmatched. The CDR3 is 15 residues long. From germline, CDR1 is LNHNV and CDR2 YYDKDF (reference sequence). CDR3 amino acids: CATASFSGGAAEQYF. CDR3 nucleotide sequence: TGTGCCACTGCGTCCTTTAGCGGGGGGGCCGCCGAGCAGTACTTC.

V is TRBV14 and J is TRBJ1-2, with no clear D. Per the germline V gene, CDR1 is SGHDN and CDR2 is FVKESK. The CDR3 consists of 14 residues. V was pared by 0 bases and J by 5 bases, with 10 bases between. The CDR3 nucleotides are TGTGCCAGCAGCCAAGATCAGTTAACTTATGGCTACACCTTC. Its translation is CASSQDQLTYGYTF.

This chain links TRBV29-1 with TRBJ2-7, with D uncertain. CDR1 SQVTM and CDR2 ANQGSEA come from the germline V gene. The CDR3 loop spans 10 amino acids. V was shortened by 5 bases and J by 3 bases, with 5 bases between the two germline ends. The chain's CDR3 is CSVRHYEQYF. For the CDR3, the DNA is TGCAGCGTTCGCCACTACGAGCAGTACTTC.

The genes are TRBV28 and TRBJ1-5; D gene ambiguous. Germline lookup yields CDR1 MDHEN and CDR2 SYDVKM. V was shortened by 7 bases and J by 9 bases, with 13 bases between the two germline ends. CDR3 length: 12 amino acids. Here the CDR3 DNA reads TGTGCCAGCAACCTCCTCGCTGCGCCCCAGCATTTT. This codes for CASNLLAAPQHF.

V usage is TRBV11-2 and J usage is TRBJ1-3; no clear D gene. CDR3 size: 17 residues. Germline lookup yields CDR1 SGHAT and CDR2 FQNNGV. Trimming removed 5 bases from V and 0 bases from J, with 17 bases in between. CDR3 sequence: CASSLHDGSSSGNTIYF. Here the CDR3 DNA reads TGTGCCAGCAGCCTACACGACGGTTCATCCTCTGGAAACACCATATATTTT.

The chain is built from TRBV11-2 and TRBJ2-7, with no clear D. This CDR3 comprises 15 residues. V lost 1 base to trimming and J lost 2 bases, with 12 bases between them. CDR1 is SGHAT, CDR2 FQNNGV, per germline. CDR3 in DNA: TGTGCCAGCAGCTTAGTCCGGAGCAGTCCCTACGAGCAGTACTTC. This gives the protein CASSLVRSSPYEQYF. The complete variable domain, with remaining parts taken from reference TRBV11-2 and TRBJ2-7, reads EAGVAQSPRYKIIEKRQSVAFWCNPISGHATLYWYQQILGQGPKLLIQFQNNGVVDDSQLPKDRFSAERLKGVDSTLKIQPAKLEDSAVYLCASSLVRSSPYEQYFGPGTRLTVT.

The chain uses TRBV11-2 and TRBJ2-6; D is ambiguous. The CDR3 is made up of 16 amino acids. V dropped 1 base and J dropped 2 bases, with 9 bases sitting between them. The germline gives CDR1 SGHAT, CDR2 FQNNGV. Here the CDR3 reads CASSLGAGAGANVLTF. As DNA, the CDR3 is TGTGCCAGCAGCTTAGGGGCTGGCGCTGGGGCCAACGTCCTGACTTTC.

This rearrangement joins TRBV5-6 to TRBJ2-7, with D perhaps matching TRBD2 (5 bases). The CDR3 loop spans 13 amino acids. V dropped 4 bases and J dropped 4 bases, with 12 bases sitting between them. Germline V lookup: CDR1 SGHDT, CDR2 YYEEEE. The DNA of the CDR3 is TGTGCCAGCAGCAGCGGACCCGTATACGAGCAGTACTTC. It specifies CASSSGPVYEQYF.

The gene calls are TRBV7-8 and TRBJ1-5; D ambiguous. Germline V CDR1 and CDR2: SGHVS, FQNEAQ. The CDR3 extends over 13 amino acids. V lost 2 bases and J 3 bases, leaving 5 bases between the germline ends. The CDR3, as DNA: TGTGCCAGCAGCTTACGAAACAATCAGCCCCAGCATTTT. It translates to CASSLRNNQPQHF.

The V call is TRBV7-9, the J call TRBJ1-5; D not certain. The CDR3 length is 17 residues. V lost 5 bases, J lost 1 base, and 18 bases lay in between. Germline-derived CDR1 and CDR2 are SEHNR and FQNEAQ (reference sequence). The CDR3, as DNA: TGTGCCAGCAGCGGGCCTCCCGAGGGAGGGAGCAATCAGCCCCAGCATTTT. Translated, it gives CASSGPPEGGSNQPQHF.

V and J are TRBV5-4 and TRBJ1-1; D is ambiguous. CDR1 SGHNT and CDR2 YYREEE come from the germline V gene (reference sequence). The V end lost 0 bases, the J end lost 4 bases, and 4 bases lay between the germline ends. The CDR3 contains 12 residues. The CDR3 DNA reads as TGTGCCAGCAGCTTGGGTACCACTGAAGCTTTCTTT. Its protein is CASSLGTTEAFF.

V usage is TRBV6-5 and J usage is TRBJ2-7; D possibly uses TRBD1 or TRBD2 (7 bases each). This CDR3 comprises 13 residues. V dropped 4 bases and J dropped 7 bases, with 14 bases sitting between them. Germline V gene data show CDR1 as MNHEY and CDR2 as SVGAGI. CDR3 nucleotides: TGTGCCAGCAGTTCGACTAGCAGGGGGGAGCAGTACTTC. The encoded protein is CASSSTSRGEQYF.

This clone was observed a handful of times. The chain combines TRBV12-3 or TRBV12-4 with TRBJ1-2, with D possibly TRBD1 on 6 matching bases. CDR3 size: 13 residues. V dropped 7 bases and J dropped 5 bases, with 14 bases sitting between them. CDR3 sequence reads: CASTTWGTYGYTF. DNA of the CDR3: TGTGCCAGCACCACTTGGGGGACATATGGCTACACCTTC.

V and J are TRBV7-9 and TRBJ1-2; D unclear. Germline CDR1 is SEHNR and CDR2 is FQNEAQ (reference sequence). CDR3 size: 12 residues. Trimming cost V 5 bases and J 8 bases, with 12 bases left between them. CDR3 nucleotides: TGTGCCAGCAGCACCAACATGGGCGGCTACACCTTC. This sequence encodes CASSTNMGGYTF.

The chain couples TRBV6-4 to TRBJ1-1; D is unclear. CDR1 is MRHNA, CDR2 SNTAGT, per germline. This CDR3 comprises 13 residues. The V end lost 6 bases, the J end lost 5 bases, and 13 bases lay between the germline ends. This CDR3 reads CASRAGLGTEAFF. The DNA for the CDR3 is TGTGCCAGCAGGGCCGGACTCGGGACTGAAGCTTTCTTT.

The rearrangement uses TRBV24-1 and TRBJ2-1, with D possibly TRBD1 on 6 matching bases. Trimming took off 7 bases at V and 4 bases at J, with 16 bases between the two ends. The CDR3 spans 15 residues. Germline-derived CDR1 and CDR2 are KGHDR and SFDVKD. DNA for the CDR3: TGTGCCACCAGCCTGACAGGCGGTCCATACAATGAGCAGTTCTTC. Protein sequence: CATSLTGGPYNEQFF.

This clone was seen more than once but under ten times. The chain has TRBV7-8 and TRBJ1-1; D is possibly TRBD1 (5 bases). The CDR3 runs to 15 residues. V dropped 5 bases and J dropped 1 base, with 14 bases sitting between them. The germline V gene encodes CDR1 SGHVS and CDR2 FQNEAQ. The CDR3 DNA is TGTGCCAGCAGCCCCGGACACCACAAGAACACTGAAGCTTTCTTT. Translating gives CASSPGHHKNTEAFF. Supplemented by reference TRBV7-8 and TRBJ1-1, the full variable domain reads GAGVSQSPRYKVAKRGQDVALRCDPISGHVSLFWYQQALGQGPEFLTYFQNEAQLDKSGLPSDRFFAERPEGSVSTLKIQRTQQEDSAVYLCASSPGHHKNTEAFFGQGTRLTVV.

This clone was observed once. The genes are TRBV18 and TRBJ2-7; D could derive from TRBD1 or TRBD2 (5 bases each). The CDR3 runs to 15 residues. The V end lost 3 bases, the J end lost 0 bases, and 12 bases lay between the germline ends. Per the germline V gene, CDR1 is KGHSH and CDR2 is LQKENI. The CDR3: CASSPLPGSSYEQYF. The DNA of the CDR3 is TGTGCCAGCTCACCCCTCCCAGGGAGCTCCTACGAGCAGTACTTC.

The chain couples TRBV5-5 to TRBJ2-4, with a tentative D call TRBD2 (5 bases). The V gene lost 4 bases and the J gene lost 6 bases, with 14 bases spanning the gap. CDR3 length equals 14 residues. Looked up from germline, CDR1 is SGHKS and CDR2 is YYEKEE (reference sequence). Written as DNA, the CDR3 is TGTGCCAGCAGCCACGGGATACTCGGAAACATTCAGTACTTC. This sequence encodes CASSHGILGNIQYF. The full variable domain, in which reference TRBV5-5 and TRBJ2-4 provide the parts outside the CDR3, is DAGVTQSPTHLIKTRGQQVTLRCSPISGHKSVSWYQQVLGQGPQFIFQYYEKEERGRGNFPDRFSARQFPNYSSELNVNALLLGDSALYLCASSHGILGNIQYFGAGTRLSVL.

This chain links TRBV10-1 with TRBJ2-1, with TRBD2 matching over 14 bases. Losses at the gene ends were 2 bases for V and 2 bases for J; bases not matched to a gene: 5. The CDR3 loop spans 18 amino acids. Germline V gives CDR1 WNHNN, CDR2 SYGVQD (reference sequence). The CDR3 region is CASSERLAGGPTYNEQFF. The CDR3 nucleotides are TGCGCCAGCAGTGAGAGACTAGCGGGGGGGCCGACCTACAATGAGCAGTTCTTC.

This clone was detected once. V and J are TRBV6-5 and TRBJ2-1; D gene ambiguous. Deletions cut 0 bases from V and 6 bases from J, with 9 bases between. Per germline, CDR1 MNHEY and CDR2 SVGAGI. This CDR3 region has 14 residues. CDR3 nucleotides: TGTGCCAGCAGTTACTCGACAACAATCAATGAGCAGTTCTTC. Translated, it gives CASSYSTTINEQFF.